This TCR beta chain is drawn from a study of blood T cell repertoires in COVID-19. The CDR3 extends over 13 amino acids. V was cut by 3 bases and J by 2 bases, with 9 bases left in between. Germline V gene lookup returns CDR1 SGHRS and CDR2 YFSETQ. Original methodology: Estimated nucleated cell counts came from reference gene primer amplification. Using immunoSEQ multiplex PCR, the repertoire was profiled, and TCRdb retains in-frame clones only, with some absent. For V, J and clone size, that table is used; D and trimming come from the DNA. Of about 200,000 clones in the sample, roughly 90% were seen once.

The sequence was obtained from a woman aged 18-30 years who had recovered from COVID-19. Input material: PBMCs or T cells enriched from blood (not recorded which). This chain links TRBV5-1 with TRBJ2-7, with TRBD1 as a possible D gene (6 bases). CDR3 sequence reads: CASSSGQPYEQYF. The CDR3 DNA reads TGCGCCAGCAGCTCTGGACAGCCCTACGAGCAGTACTTC. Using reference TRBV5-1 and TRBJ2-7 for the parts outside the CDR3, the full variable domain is KAGVTQTPRYLIKTRGQQVTLSCSPISGHRSVSWYQQTPGQGLQFLFEYFSETQRNKGNFPGRFSGRQFSNSRSEMNVSTLELGDSALYLCASSSGQPYEQYFGPGTRLTVT.